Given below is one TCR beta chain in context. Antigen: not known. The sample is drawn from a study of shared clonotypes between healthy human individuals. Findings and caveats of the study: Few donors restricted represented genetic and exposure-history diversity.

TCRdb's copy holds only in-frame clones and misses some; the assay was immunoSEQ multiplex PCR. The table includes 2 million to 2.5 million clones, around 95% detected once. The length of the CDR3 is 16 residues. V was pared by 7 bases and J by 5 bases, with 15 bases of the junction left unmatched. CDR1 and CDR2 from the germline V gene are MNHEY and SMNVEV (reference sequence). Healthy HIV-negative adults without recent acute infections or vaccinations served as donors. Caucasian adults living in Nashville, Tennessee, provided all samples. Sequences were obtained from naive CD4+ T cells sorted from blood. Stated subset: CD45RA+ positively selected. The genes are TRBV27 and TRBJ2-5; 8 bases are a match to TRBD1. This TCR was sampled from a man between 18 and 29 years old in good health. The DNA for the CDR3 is TGTGCCAGCAATCCCTCGATCAGGACAGGGAAGGAGACCCAGTACTTC. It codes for CASNPSIRTGKETQYF.